Below, 7 T cell receptor beta chains from the same sample are listed, as sequenced in a study of blood T cell repertoires in COVID-19. Here immunoSEQ multiplex PCR was the method, and the copy in TCRdb shows in-frame clones only, minus some. Here the sample spans about 15,000 clones, around 70% being singletons. Sequences were obtained from peripheral blood. These receptors were obtained from a man aged 55 to 70 with acute or convalescent COVID-19.

The rearrangement links TRBV7-9 to TRBJ1-2, with D perhaps matching TRBD1 (5 bases). Germline values: CDR1 SEHNR, CDR2 FQNEAQ (reference sequence). The CDR3 is made up of 15 amino acids. Trimming stripped 5 bases from V and 4 bases from J, with 17 bases between. The DNA for the CDR3 is TGTGCCAGCAGCCGCGAGACAGATTCAGTCTATGGCTACACCTTC. The encoded protein is CASSRETDSVYGYTF.

The rearrangement links TRBV19 to TRBJ2-7, with 7 nucleotides matching TRBD1. Germline V lookup: CDR1 LNHDA, CDR2 SQIVND (reference sequence). Trimming removed 2 bases from V and 2 bases from J; junction bases left unmatched: 9. The CDR3 has 16 residues. The CDR3 DNA sequence: TGTGCCAGTAGTATAAGGGACAGCGAATCCCCCTACGAGCAGTACTTC. As protein: CASSIRDSESPYEQYF.

The chain has TRBV4-2 and TRBJ1-5; D might be TRBD1 (5 bases). The CDR3 consists of 15 residues. Trimming cost V 1 base and J 2 bases, with 9 bases left between them. CDR1 and CDR2 from the germline V gene are LGHNA and YNFKEQ. Written as DNA, the CDR3 is TGTGCCAGCAGCCAAGTTAGGGGTGGCAATCAGCCCCAGCATTTT. It codes for CASSQVRGGNQPQHF.

V gene TRBV7-2 combines with J gene TRBJ2-2; D possibly corresponds to TRBD2 (5 bases). The germline V gene encodes CDR1 SGHTA and CDR2 FQGNSA. The CDR3 is made up of 15 amino acids. With 3 bases removed from V and 0 bases from J, the gap between germline ends came to 8 bases. CDR3 protein: CASSFDGTNTGELFF. The CDR3 nucleotides read TGTGCCAGCAGCTTTGACGGGACGAACACCGGGGAGCTGTTTTTT. The entire variable domain, with the rest obtained from reference TRBV7-2 and TRBJ2-2, is as follows: GAGVSQSPSNKVTEKGKDVELRCDPISGHTALYWYRQSLGQGLEFLIYFQGNSAPDKSGLPSDRFSAERTGGSVSTLTIQRTQQEDSAVYLCASSFDGTNTGELFFGEGSRLTVL.

The rearrangement uses TRBV10-3 and TRBJ2-3; 8 bases match TRBD2. The CDR3 has 15 amino acids. V gave up 4 bases and J gave up 4 bases; unmatched junction bases: 7. From germline, CDR1 is ENHRY and CDR2 SYGVKD. CDR3 in DNA: TGTGCCATCAGTGCGTCCAGCGGGAGCTCAGATACGCAGTATTTT. Translation gives CAISASSGSSDTQYF.

For the CDR3, the DNA is TGTGCCAGCAGCATATGGGACAGCTATAACTATGGCTACACCTTC. Protein product: CASSIWDSYNYGYTF. The gene calls are TRBV5-6 and TRBJ1-2, with 7 nucleotides matching TRBD1. This CDR3 contains 15 residues. Germline lookup yields CDR1 SGHDT and CDR2 YYEEEE. J lost 1 base, V lost 4 bases, and 7 bases had no gene match.

This clone counts as medium-sized. The chain recombines TRBV11-2 with TRBJ1-1; the match to TRBD1 covers 9 bases. There are 16 residues in the CDR3. The ends lost 6 bases at V and 3 bases at J; junction bases unmatched: 11. The germline gives CDR1 SGHAT, CDR2 FQNNGV. The CDR3 loop is CASSFRQGGLDTEAFF. CDR3 nucleotide sequence: TGTGCCAGCAGTTTCAGACAGGGGGGTTTGGACACTGAAGCTTTCTTT.